These 29 T cell receptor beta chains originate from one sample sequenced in a study of control samples from healthy donors and cancer patients. This table comes from immunoSEQ multiplex PCR, and its TCRdb copy is limited to in-frame clones, with some not included. The sample has 6,000 to 8,000 clones, over 60% seen once. The sample comprised formalin-fixed, paraffin-embedded tissue. The receptor set was obtained from a male donor with melanoma.

V and J are TRBV7-3 and TRBJ1-1; 7 nucleotides align to TRBD1. The CDR3 extends over 14 amino acids. CDR1 is SGHTA and CDR2 is FQGTGA in the germline V gene. V shed 7 bases, J shed 1 base, and the junction held 6 bases outside the gene matches. The CDR3 DNA sequence: TGTGCCAGCACCCCGCGGACAGGGAACACTGAAGCTTTCTTT. Encoded protein: CASTPRTGNTEAFF.

This sequence joins TRBV28 and TRBJ1-1, with a weak D call TRBD1 (5 bases). Germline CDR1 is MDHEN and CDR2 is SYDVKM. Between the trimmed V and J ends, which lost 7 bases and 8 bases, there was a span of 11 bases. The CDR3 extends over 11 amino acids. The CDR3 DNA reads as TGTGCCAGCACCCTCGGGGCGGAAGCTTTCTTT. Translation gives CASTLGAEAFF.

The CDR3 DNA is TGCAGCGTTGAAGCAACCCAAAGGGGGAATGAGCAGTTCTTC. Protein product: CSVEATQRGNEQFF. V gene TRBV29-1 combines with J gene TRBJ2-1; D might be TRBD1 (6 bases). V lost 1 base and J 7 bases, leaving 14 bases between the germline ends. CDR1 and CDR2 from the germline V gene are SQVTM and ANQGSEA. The CDR3 sequence is 14 residues long.

The chain has TRBV6-5 and TRBJ1-2; the D gene is possibly TRBD1 (5 bases). This CDR3 is built from 14 residues. CDR1 MNHEY and CDR2 SVGAGI come from the germline V gene. V was cut by 10 bases and J by 2 bases, with 17 bases left in between. The CDR3 is CANSPDTWNYGYTF. The CDR3 DNA reads as TGTGCCAACAGCCCGGACACCTGGAACTATGGCTACACCTTC.

The chain recombines TRBV5-5 with TRBJ2-2; no firm D call. V was shortened by 0 bases and J by 0 bases, with 15 bases between the two germline ends. This CDR3 comprises 18 residues. CDR1 and CDR2 from the germline V gene are SGHKS and YYEKEE (reference sequence). CDR3 loop: CASSLVLFVTPNTGELFF. The CDR3 nucleotides are TGTGCCAGCAGCTTGGTCCTTTTCGTGACCCCGAACACCGGGGAGCTGTTTTTT.

The J gene is TRBJ1-2, the V gene TRBV5-4; a weak D match, TRBD1 (6 bases). Germline values: CDR1 SGHNT, CDR2 YYREEE (reference sequence). The CDR3 is 15 residues long. V lost 0 bases and J 4 bases, leaving 13 bases between the germline ends. CDR3 amino acids: CASSLVGGAGYGYTF. The CDR3 DNA is TGTGCCAGCAGCTTGGTGGGGGGCGCTGGCTATGGCTACACCTTC.

This rearrangement joins TRBV7-8 to TRBJ1-5; 7 bases are shared with TRBD1. With V trimmed by 5 bases and J by 1 base, 20 bases remained unmatched. The CDR3 consists of 20 residues. The germline gives CDR1 SGHVS, CDR2 FQNEAQ. The CDR3 DNA reads TGTGCCAGCAGCCTCCCCGGGAGGGGGACAGAGGGTAGAAGCAATCAGCCCCAGCATTTT. It translates to CASSLPGRGTEGRSNQPQHF. The entire variable domain, with the rest obtained from reference TRBV7-8 and TRBJ1-5, is as follows: GAGVSQSPRYKVAKRGQDVALRCDPISGHVSLFWYQQALGQGPEFLTYFQNEAQLDKSGLPSDRFFAERPEGSVSTLKIQRTQQEDSAVYLCASSLPGRGTEGRSNQPQHFGDGTRLSIL.

The chain links TRBV11-2 to TRBJ2-7; D tentatively fits TRBD1 or TRBD2 (5 bases each). The germline CDR1 and CDR2 sequences are SGHAT and FQNNGV. CDR3 length equals 14 residues. Trimming took 4 bases from V and 2 from J, leaving 12 bases between them. The CDR3 loop reads CASSSGPKTYEQYF. The CDR3 DNA is TGTGCCAGCAGCTCGGGACCGAAGACCTACGAGCAGTACTTC.

This clone was recorded a few times. This rearrangement joins TRBV19 to TRBJ1-5, with D possibly TRBD1 on 5 matching bases. Germline V CDR1 and CDR2: LNHDA, SQIVND (reference sequence). The CDR3 totals 15 residues. Trimming stripped 3 bases from V and 0 bases from J, with 9 bases between. This CDR3 is CASSMPGPSNQPQHF. The CDR3 DNA follows: TGTGCCAGTAGTATGCCGGGGCCTAGCAATCAGCCCCAGCATTTT.

Worth noting for this clone: A much larger clone lies a single base off, so this may be a read error. Other DNA sequences in the sample encode the same CDR3. The chain combines TRBV7-7 with TRBJ2-5, with D maybe TRBD2 (5 bases). With 1 base removed from V and 4 bases from J, the gap between germline ends came to 13 bases. The CDR3 extends over 15 amino acids. Germline-derived CDR1 and CDR2 are SSHAT and FNYEAQ (reference sequence). CDR3: CASSLVGGSGETQYF. The DNA of the CDR3 is TGTGCCAGCAGCTTAGTTGGAGGATCAGGAGAGACCCAGTACTTC. Based on the CDR3 plus reference TRBV7-7 and TRBJ2-5, the full variable domain is GAGVSQSPRYKVTKRGQDVTLRCDPISSHATLYWYQQALGQGPEFLTYFNYEAQPDKSGLPSDRFSAERPEGSISTLTIQRTEQRDSAMYRCASSLVGGSGETQYFGPGTRLLVL.

J is TRBJ2-5 and V is TRBV5-1; 13 positions match TRBD2. The CDR3 extends over 16 amino acids. The V and J ends lost 4 bases and 1 base, in that order; junction bases with no gene match: 4. From germline, CDR1 is SGHRS and CDR2 YFSETQ. The chain's CDR3 is CASSGGLAGVQETQYF. As DNA, the CDR3 is TGCGCCAGCAGCGGTGGACTAGCGGGGGTCCAAGAGACCCAGTACTTC.

J is TRBJ2-1 and V is TRBV5-4, with 13 bases fitting TRBD2. CDR3 size: 16 residues. Germline V lookup: CDR1 SGHNT, CDR2 YYREEE (reference sequence). The V and J ends lost 3 bases and 2 bases, in that order; junction bases with no gene match: 2. Here the CDR3 reads CASSSGLAGAYNEQFF. CDR3 DNA: TGTGCCAGCAGCTCAGGACTAGCGGGGGCCTACAATGAGCAGTTCTTC.

This chain connects TRBV29-1 to TRBJ2-1; D gene ambiguous. Germline V gene lookup returns CDR1 SQVTM and CDR2 ANQGSEA. CDR3 length equals 12 residues. The V end was cut by 5 bases, the J end by 5 bases, with 10 bases between. The CDR3 here is CSVRDTDNEQFF. In DNA form, the CDR3 reads TGCAGCGTTCGAGACACCGACAATGAGCAGTTCTTC.

The J gene is TRBJ2-3, the V gene TRBV10-3; D not certain. Germline V gene data show CDR1 as ENHRY and CDR2 as SYGVKD. The CDR3 sequence is 12 residues long. Trimming removed 10 bases from V and 3 bases from J, with 11 bases in between. The CDR3 DNA follows: TGTGCCACCTCGTTTAGAACAGATACGCAGTATTTT. As protein: CATSFRTDTQYF.

This clone was detected only a few times. The chain combines TRBV19 with TRBJ1-1; D is unclear. Germline CDR1 reads LNHDA; CDR2 reads SQIVND (reference sequence). This CDR3 contains 13 residues. V lost 7 bases and J lost 4, with 13 bases in between. The CDR3 DNA sequence: TGTGCCAGTACCAGCGGGGTGGCCACTGAAGCTTTCTTT. It translates to CASTSGVATEAFF.

The genes are TRBV20-1 and TRBJ1-2; maybe TRBD1 (5 bases). The CDR3 loop spans 12 amino acids. The ends were cut back, 3 bases at V and 6 bases at J, with 11 bases in the middle. Germline CDR1 and CDR2: DFQATT and SNEGSKA (reference sequence). The CDR3 sequence: CSASRGRNGYTF. DNA of the CDR3: TGCAGTGCTAGTCGGGGGAGGAATGGCTACACCTTC.

V gene TRBV5-4 combines with J gene TRBJ2-7; TRBD2 agrees at 7 bases. J was trimmed by 8 bases and V by 0 bases; bases with no gene match: 14. This CDR3 has 16 amino acids. The germline V gene encodes CDR1 SGHNT and CDR2 YYREEE (reference sequence). The CDR3 region has the DNA TGTGCCAGCAGCTTGGCCGGGCGGGGGAACTACGGTAAGCAGTACTTC. Protein: CASSLAGRGNYGKQYF. The whole variable domain, filled in from reference TRBV5-4 and TRBJ2-7, reads ETGVTQSPTHLIKTRGQQVTLRCSSQSGHNTVSWYQQALGQGPQFIFQYYREEENGRGNFPPRFSGLQFPNYSSELNVNALELDDSALYLCASSLAGRGNYGKQYFGPGTRLTVT.

This chain joins TRBV7-3 and TRBJ2-3; 15 nucleotides line up with TRBD2. The CDR3 has 17 amino acids. CDR1 is SGHTA, CDR2 FQGTGA, per germline. V was clipped by 5 bases and J by 4 bases; unmatched bases: 7. For the CDR3, the DNA is TGTGCCAGCAGCAAGGGACTAGCGGGGGGCCGCGCAGATACGCAGTATTTT. This sequence encodes CASSKGLAGGRADTQYF. Complete variable domain (other parts from reference TRBV7-3 and TRBJ2-3): GAGVSQTPSNKVTEKGKYVELRCDPISGHTALYWYRQSLGQGPEFLIYFQGTGAADDSGLPNDRFFAVRPEGSVSTLKIQRTERGDSAVYLCASSKGLAGGRADTQYFGPGTRLTVL.

This clone was seen a handful of times. This chain joins TRBV6-5 and TRBJ1-1; 9 bases agree with TRBD1. The CDR3 covers 13 residues. With 6 bases clipped from V and 5 bases from J, the junction kept 4 bases outside the gene matches. Germline CDR1 MNHEY, CDR2 SVGAGI. The CDR3 DNA sequence: TGTGCCAGCAGCCTACAGGGGGCGACTGAAGCTTTCTTT. Protein sequence: CASSLQGATEAFF.

V and J are TRBV18 and TRBJ1-4, with a possible D match to TRBD1 (6 bases). Germline lookup yields CDR1 KGHSH and CDR2 LQKENI. The CDR3 contains 15 residues. The V end was cut by 2 bases, the J end by 7 bases, with 14 bases between. CDR3 DNA sequence: TGTGCCAGCTCACCAACGGGGGCAGAGGGTGAAAAACTGTTTTTT. It codes for CASSPTGAEGEKLFF.

The V call is TRBV6-2 or TRBV6-3, the J call TRBJ1-2; D may be TRBD1 (5 bases). Germline V gene data show CDR1 as MNHEY and CDR2 as SVGEGT. This CDR3 spans 14 amino acids. V lost 0 bases and J lost 6, with 11 bases in between. CDR3 sequence (DNA): TGTGCCAGCAGTTACTCGGGGGAAAGCAATGGCTACACCTTC. Its protein is CASSYSGESNGYTF.

By frequency in the sample, this clone is large. In the same sample, other DNA sequences code for this CDR3. The chain combines TRBV11-3 with TRBJ2-5, with 9 bases matching TRBD2. The CDR3 has 13 amino acids. The junction had 3 bases not matched to a gene; V was cut back by 5 bases and J by 5 bases. Germline V gene lookup returns CDR1 SGHNT and CDR2 YENEEA. The CDR3 nucleotides are TGTGCCAGCAGCGCTAGCGGGGTGGAGACCCAGTACTTC. The encoded protein is CASSASGVETQYF.

The genes are TRBV4-1 and TRBJ1-2, with 7 bases matching TRBD1. This CDR3 has 16 amino acids. J was trimmed by 7 bases and V by 4 bases; bases with no gene match: 15. From germline, CDR1 is MGHRA and CDR2 YSYEKL. In nucleotides, the CDR3 is TGCGCCAGCAGCCTCACTGCGACAGGGAAGGTTTTTGGCTACACCTTC. Residues: CASSLTATGKVFGYTF.

Worth noting for this clone: One junction end disagrees with the germline gene, perhaps due to a read error. This chain links TRBV29-1 with TRBJ1-1, with 8 bases fitting TRBD1. Germline V gene lookup returns CDR1 SQVTM and CDR2 ANQGSEA. The CDR3 runs to 14 residues. The CDR3 region has the DNA TGCAGCGTCGAAGGCAGGGGGCTGAACACTGAAGCTTTCTTT. Protein sequence: CSVEGRGLNTEAFF.

Only one count was recorded for this clone. Mismatch with germline at one junction end may stem from a read error. The CDR3 region is CASSFGLAGSHNKQFF. CDR3 nucleotide sequence: TGTGCCAGCAGCTTCGGACTAGCGGGGTCCCACAATAAGCAGTTCTTC. The V and J genes are TRBV7-2 and TRBJ2-1, with 12 bases fitting TRBD2. CDR1 is SGHTA, CDR2 FQGNSA, per germline. The CDR3 is made up of 16 amino acids.

V and J are TRBV28 and TRBJ1-4, with D possibly TRBD1 on 5 matching bases. This CDR3 region has 16 residues. The V gene lost 6 bases and the J gene lost 0 bases, with 14 bases spanning the gap. Germline V gene data show CDR1 as MDHEN and CDR2 as SYDVKM. CDR3 DNA: TGTGCCAGCAGCCCATGGACACTTTCAACTAATGAAAAACTGTTTTTT. Amino acids: CASSPWTLSTNEKLFF.

The CDR3 protein is CASSPHLGAGGNYGYTF. CDR3 DNA sequence: TGTGCCAGCAGCCCCCACTTGGGGGCAGGGGGTAACTATGGCTACACCTTC. The rearrangement links TRBV7-2 to TRBJ1-2, with TRBD1 matching over 7 bases. Germline V CDR1 and CDR2: SGHTA, FQGNSA. The ends lost 5 bases at V and 1 base at J; junction bases unmatched: 13. The CDR3 is 17 residues long.

To note about this clone: Germline and junction disagree at one end, which may indicate a read error. This chain links TRBV6-1 with TRBJ2-2; tentatively, D is TRBD2 (6 bases). The germline V gene encodes CDR1 MNHNS and CDR2 SASEGT. This CDR3 is 14 amino acids long. Here the CDR3 reads CASSQAGYTGELFF. The CDR3 nucleotides are TGTGCCAGCAGTCAAGCGGGCTACACCGGGGAGCTGTTTTTT.

This clone was detected once. The chain recombines TRBV28 with TRBJ1-5; D is uncertain. Germline V gene lookup returns CDR1 MDHEN and CDR2 SYDVKM. The CDR3 runs 15 residues. Trimming shortened V by 6 bases and J by 0 bases, and 12 bases separated the two germline ends. CDR3 sequence (DNA): TGTGCCAGCAGGGTGGTGGGCGATAGCAATCAGCCCCAGCATTTT. Its protein is CASRVVGDSNQPQHF.